Detailed here is one TCR beta chain. Its target is unknown. V was trimmed by 1 base and J by 0 bases, leaving 8 bases between them. Germline-derived CDR1 and CDR2 are SGHRS and YFSETQ. The CDR3 totals 15 residues. TCRdb itself ran the 5' RACE reads through MiXCR, one entry per CDR3 protein. Altogether roughly 320,000 distinct CDR3 sequences are present, around 30% being singletons, with the ten largest covering about 13%. The sample belongs to a study of T-cell memory formation after mild COVID-19. Turning to the study itself: Across donors, TCR clusters were largely donor specific. General study points: The study detected some responding clones in pre-infection memory, suggesting cross-reactive memory joined.

The sequence was obtained from an adult woman who had mild COVID-19 (a few samples of this study predate the infection). Cell type and time point are not known. Sequenced: PBMCs or a T cell subset sorted from them (not recorded which). The gene calls are TRBV5-1 and TRBJ1-5; the D is unclear. The DNA of the CDR3 is TGCGCCAGCAGCTTGTCGGGAGATAGCAATCAGCCCCAGCATTTT. Protein: CASSLSGDSNQPQHF. Drawing the rest from reference TRBV5-1 and TRBJ1-5, the complete variable domain is KAGVTQTPRYLIKTRGQQVTLSCSPISGHRSVSWYQQTPGQGLQFLFEYFSETQRNKGNFPGRFSGRQFSNSRSEMNVSTLELGDSALYLCASSLSGDSNQPQHFGDGTRLSIL.